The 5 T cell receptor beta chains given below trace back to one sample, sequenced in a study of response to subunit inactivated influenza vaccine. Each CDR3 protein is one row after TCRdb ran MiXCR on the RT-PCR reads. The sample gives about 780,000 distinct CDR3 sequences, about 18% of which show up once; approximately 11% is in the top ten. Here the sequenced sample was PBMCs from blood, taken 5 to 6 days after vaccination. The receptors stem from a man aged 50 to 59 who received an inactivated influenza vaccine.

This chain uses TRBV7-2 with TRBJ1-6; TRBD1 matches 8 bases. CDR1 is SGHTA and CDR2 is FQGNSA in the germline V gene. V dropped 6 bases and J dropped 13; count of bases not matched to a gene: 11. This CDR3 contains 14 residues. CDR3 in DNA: TGTGCCAGCAGGGAGGACAGGGTTGCTTCGCCCCTCCACTTT. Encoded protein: CASREDRVASPLHF.

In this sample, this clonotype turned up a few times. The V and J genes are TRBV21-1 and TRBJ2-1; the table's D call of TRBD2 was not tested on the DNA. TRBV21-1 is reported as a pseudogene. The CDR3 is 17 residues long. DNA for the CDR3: TGTGCCAGCAGCACTTGCTCCGGGACTAGCGGGAGCGATGAGCAGTTCTTC. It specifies CASSTCSGTSGSDEQFF.

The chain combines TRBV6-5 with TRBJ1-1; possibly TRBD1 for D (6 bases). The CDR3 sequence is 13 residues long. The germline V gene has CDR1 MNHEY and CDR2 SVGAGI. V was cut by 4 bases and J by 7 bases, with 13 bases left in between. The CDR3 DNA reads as TGTGCCAGCAGTTTTCCGGGGGGCGTTGAAGCTTTCTTT. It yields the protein CASSFPGGVEAFF.

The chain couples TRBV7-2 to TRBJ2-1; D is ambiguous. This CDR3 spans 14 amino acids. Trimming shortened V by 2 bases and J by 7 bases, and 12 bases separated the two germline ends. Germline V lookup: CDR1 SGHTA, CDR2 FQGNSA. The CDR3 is CASSLKLGMNEQFF. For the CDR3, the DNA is TGTGCCAGCAGCTTAAAATTGGGGATGAATGAGCAGTTCTTC. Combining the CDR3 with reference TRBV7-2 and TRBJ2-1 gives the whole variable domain GAGVSQSPSNKVTEKGKDVELRCDPISGHTALYWYRQSLGQGLEFLIYFQGNSAPDKSGLPSDRFSAERTGGSVSTLTIQRTQQEDSAVYLCASSLKLGMNEQFFGPGTRLTVL.

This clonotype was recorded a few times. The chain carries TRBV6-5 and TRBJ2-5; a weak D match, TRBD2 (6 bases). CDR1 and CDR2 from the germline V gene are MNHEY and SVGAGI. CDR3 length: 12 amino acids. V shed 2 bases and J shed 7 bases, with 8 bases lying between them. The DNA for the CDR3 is TGTGCCAGCAGTTACCTGGGGGGGACCCAGTACTTC. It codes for CASSYLGGTQYF.